This T cell receptor beta chain was identified during a study of CD8+ T cells in alopecia areata. Study as a whole: Patients received oral tofacitinib, 5 to 10 mg twice daily, for moderate-to-severe alopecia areata. Study conclusions and caveats: In scalp and blood during tofacitinib, many expanded lesional clones persisted. The link between baseline CD8+ expansion and response remains uncertain with one nonresponder. Across lesional scalp, and particularly alopecia totalis/universalis, clonality surpassed that of normal scalp.

In the case of this clone: The antigen remains undetermined. One end of the junction does not line up with germline, which may come from a read error.

Treatment specified: oral pan-JAK inhibitor, 5-10 mg twice daily. Sequencing used cDNA as its template, made by extracting RNA and reverse transcribing it. The method was immunoSEQ multiplex PCR; TCRdb's version includes in-frame clones alone and lacks a portion of them. The table lists about 190,000 clones, 45% to 65% of them singletons, with 0.65% to 0.7% in the top ten. This CDR3 is built from 16 residues. The germline CDR1 and CDR2 sequences are SGHAT and FQNNGV. The sequence was collected from a human donor with alopecia areata. Material: CD4+ T cells sorted from blood, obtained at week 4, from a patient treated with tofacitinib. This rearrangement joins TRBV11-2 to TRBJ2-2, with 7 bases fitting TRBD1. The CDR3 sequence: CASTLAGTAPTGELFF. CDR3 coding DNA: TGTGCCAGCACCTTAGCCGGGACAGCGCCCACCGGGGAGCTGTTTTTT.